The 6 T cell receptor beta chains below all came from one sample that was sequenced in a study of regulatory T cells in long-lasting Graves disease. Time point described: persistent/refractory GD, antithyroid drugs over 5 years with positive TRAb. Researchers made the TCR library from RNA that was extracted from PBMCs. For TCR beta, libraries came from iRepertoire HTBI primers and Arm-PCR of CDR3 regions. A single record per CDR3 protein comes from TCRdb applying MiXCR to the multiplex PCR reads. Of about 660,000 distinct CDR3 sequences listed, about 32% are singletons. The sample consisted of peripheral blood mononuclear cells (PBMCs), taken when the disease was refractory, from a patient treated with antithyroid drugs. The source is a female donor with Graves disease.

About this clonotype: This may come from a read error, since a much larger clone is one base off. The chain recombines TRBV2 with TRBJ2-6; 10 bases line up with TRBD1. CDR1 is SNHLY and CDR2 is FYNNEI in the germline V gene. The CDR3 totals 17 residues. The CDR3 here is CASSEMTGGSGANVPTF. The CDR3 nucleotides read TGTGCCAGCAGTGAGATGACAGGGGGCTCTGGGGCCAACGTCCCGACTTTC.

The V call is TRBV10-2, the J call TRBJ2-7; 7 positions agree with TRBD2. J lost 3 bases, V lost 2 bases, and 7 bases had no gene match. The CDR3 runs 15 residues. The V gene's germline CDR1 is WSHSY and CDR2 SAAADI. This CDR3 reads CASSETGGYNYEQYF. The CDR3 DNA sequence: TGCGCCAGCAGTGAGACGGGAGGCTATAACTACGAGCAGTACTTC.

This chain joins TRBV12-3 or TRBV12-4 and TRBJ1-5; D not resolved. V was pared by 4 bases and J by 2 bases, with 18 bases between. The CDR3 is made up of 17 amino acids. CDR3 sequence reads: CASSSILGILGNQPQHF. The CDR3, as DNA: TGTGCCAGCAGTTCCATTTTGGGGATACTGGGCAATCAGCCCCAGCATTTT.

This clonotype showed up just a few times. The CDR3 reads CASSPRVTGNQPQHF. As DNA, the CDR3 is TGTGCCAGCAGCCCGAGGGTGACGGGTAATCAGCCCCAGCATTTT. The chain carries TRBV6-1 and TRBJ1-5, with unresolved D. This CDR3 spans 15 amino acids. V shed 6 bases and J shed 4 bases, with 16 bases lying between them. The V gene's germline CDR1 is MNHNS and CDR2 SASEGT.

This sequence joins TRBV3-1 and TRBJ2-5, with D unresolved. This CDR3 is built from 16 residues. V was trimmed by 2 bases and J by 1 base, leaving 14 bases between them. Germline lookup yields CDR1 LGHDT and CDR2 YNNKEL (reference sequence). The CDR3 region is CASSQLWRSGQETQYF. The CDR3 DNA sequence: TGTGCCAGCAGCCAACTCTGGCGGTCGGGCCAAGAGACCCAGTACTTC.

The J gene is TRBJ2-5, the V gene TRBV28, with unresolved D. Trimming removed 7 bases from V and 0 bases from J, with 12 bases in between. Germline CDR1 is MDHEN and CDR2 is SYDVKM. This CDR3 is 14 amino acids long. The CDR3 region is CASTQRRYQETQYF. CDR3 coding DNA: TGTGCCAGCACCCAGAGGCGGTACCAAGAGACCCAGTACTTC.